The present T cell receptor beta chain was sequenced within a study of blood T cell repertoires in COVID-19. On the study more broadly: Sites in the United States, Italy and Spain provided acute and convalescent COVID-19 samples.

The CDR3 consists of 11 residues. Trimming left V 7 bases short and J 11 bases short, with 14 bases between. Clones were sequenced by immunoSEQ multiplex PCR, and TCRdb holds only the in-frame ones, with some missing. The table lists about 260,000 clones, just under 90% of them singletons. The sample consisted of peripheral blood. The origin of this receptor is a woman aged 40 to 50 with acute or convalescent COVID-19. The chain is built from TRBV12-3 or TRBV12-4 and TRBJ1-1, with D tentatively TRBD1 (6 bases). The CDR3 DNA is TGTGCCAGCACCAAAGGGGGTCGGGCTTTCTTT. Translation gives CASTKGGRAFF.